Detailed here is one T cell receptor beta chain. The antigen remains undetermined. The CDR3 has 14 amino acids. Deletions cut 4 bases from V and 5 bases from J, with 12 bases between. Per the germline V gene, CDR1 is LNHDA and CDR2 is SQIVND (reference sequence). This sample was taken from a study of OX40 agonist ivuxolimab in advanced cancers. Findings and caveats of the study: At 0.1 to 3.0 mg/kg, clonal expansion of CD4+ and CD8+ blood T cells had occurred by week 6.

Assay used: immunoSEQ multiplex PCR; TCRdb lists only in-frame clones, some missing. The sample consists of 37,000 or so clones, approximately 82% of them appearing once. The TCR was taken from an adult with an advanced solid tumor such as melanoma, head and neck, liver or kidney cancer. V gene TRBV19 combines with J gene TRBJ1-5, with D unclear. The specimen was CD4+ or CD8+ T cells sorted from blood, collected in a trial of the OX40 agonist ivuxolimab. CDR3 residues: CASSKQYQDQPQHF. The DNA for the CDR3 is TGTGCCAGTAGTAAACAGTACCAGGATCAGCCCCAGCATTTT.